Each of the 7 T cell receptor beta chains below was sequenced from the same sample in a study of human T cells and chemical hapten exposure. Time point given: patch test 2, 6 weeks after DPC sensitization. As for treatment: therapeutic diphenylcyclopropenone sensitization with weekly scalp DPC. TCRdb reprocessed the RACE reads via MiXCR and lists one record per CDR3 protein. The table lists 330,000 or so distinct CDR3 sequences, about 6.9% of them singletons. Sequencing used whole blood, obtained in connection with sensitization to the hapten diphenylcyclopropenone (DPC). Receptors were obtained from a woman aged 18 to 35 with alopecia areata. Some clones in this sample may be carry-over from other donors' samples.

This clonotype has a count of ten or more. V is TRBV7-6 and J is TRBJ1-5; 9 bases map to TRBD1. The junction had 6 bases not matched to a gene; V was cut back by 4 bases and J by 2 bases. Germline assignment: CDR1 SGHVS and CDR2 FNYEAQ. The CDR3 sequence is 16 residues long. CDR3 loop: CASSSHRGLGNQPQHF. The CDR3 DNA reads TGTGCCAGCAGCTCGCACAGGGGGCTTGGCAATCAGCCCCAGCATTTT.

This clonotype was recorded many times. The gene calls are TRBV6-5 and TRBJ1-2; D call uncertain. From germline, CDR1 is MNHEY and CDR2 SVGAGI. Trimming took off 2 bases at V and 1 base at J, with 5 bases between the two ends. This CDR3 comprises 13 residues. The chain's CDR3 is CASSYRVNYGYTF. The CDR3, as DNA: TGTGCCAGCAGTTACAGGGTTAACTATGGCTACACCTTC.

The V and J genes are TRBV20-1 and TRBJ1-1; maybe TRBD1 (5 bases). With 6 bases removed from V and 4 bases from J, the gap between germline ends came to 15 bases. CDR3 length equals 13 residues. CDR1 is DFQATT and CDR2 is SNEGSKA in the germline V gene (reference sequence). CDR3 region: CSAATAGGTEAFF. The DNA of the CDR3 is TGCAGTGCCGCGACTGCTGGGGGCACTGAAGCTTTCTTT.

This clonotype was recorded a few times. This sequence joins TRBV7-2 and TRBJ2-7; D unclear. CDR1 and CDR2 (germline): SGHTA, FQGNSA. The CDR3 is made up of 15 amino acids. V was clipped by 1 base and J by 3 bases, with 13 bases between them. DNA of the CDR3: TGTGCCAGCAGCTTAGAAGGGCCGCCCGACTACGAGCAGTACTTC. Its protein is CASSLEGPPDYEQYF.

The chain links TRBV28 to TRBJ2-3; 8 bases are shared with TRBD2. V lost 4 bases to trimming and J lost 1 base; unmatched junction nucleotides: 7. Germline CDR1 and CDR2: MDHEN and SYDVKM. There are 16 residues in the CDR3. CDR3 sequence (DNA): TGTGCCAGCAGTTCCCCCCCGGGGGGGGGCACAGATACGCAGTATTTT. As protein: CASSSPPGGGTDTQYF.

This clonotype has at least ten counts. The rearrangement joins TRBV4-2 to TRBJ2-6; D gene unclear. The CDR3 sequence is 15 residues long. CDR1 is LGHNA and CDR2 is YNFKEQ in the germline V gene. The V end lost 0 bases, the J end lost 0 bases, and 3 bases lay between the germline ends. The CDR3 loop reads CASSQEPSGANVLTF. The CDR3 DNA is TGTGCCAGCAGCCAAGAACCCTCTGGGGCCAACGTCCTGACTTTC.

This clonotype was picked up many times. The V call is TRBV7-9, the J call TRBJ1-6; D is undetermined. The CDR3 totals 14 residues. The germline CDR1 and CDR2 sequences are SEHNR and FQNEAQ (reference sequence). Trimming took 1 base from V and 3 from J, leaving 4 bases between them. The DNA for the CDR3 is TGTGCCAGCAGCTTAGACGACTATAATTCACCCCTCCACTTT. It codes for CASSLDDYNSPLHF.